This entry concerns a single TCR beta chain. No antigen is known for it. There were only Caucasian adults among the donors, and all lived in Nashville, Tennessee. This entry comes from a study of shared clonotypes between healthy human individuals. Overall study findings and caveats: The study found roughly 5% of naive CD4 clonotypes shared across several donors.

Produced via immunoSEQ multiplex PCR; TCRdb's table is partial and in-frame only. Among about 990,000 clones, about 80% were seen once, and the ten largest hold roughly 0.65%. The CDR3 loop spans 14 amino acids. Trimming took 4 bases from V and 5 from J, leaving 15 bases between them. Looked up from germline, CDR1 is LNHDA and CDR2 is SQIVND (reference sequence). Sequencing was performed on memory CD4+ T cells from PBMCs. Subset described: CD45RA-negative fraction. The J gene is TRBJ2-7, the V gene TRBV19; no definite D call. The clonotype originates from a man aged 18 to 29 in good health. Some clones in this sample may be carry-over from other donors' samples. The CDR3 here is CASSRDAIYDEQYF. CDR3 sequence (DNA): TGTGCCAGTAGTAGGGATGCCATCTACGACGAGCAGTACTTC.